Many counts were recorded for the clone carrying this T cell receptor (beta chain). Looked up from germline, CDR1 is MDHEN and CDR2 is SYDVKM. This CDR3 is built from 15 residues. The V segment lost 5 bases and the J segment 5 bases; nucleotides outside the gene matches: 10. RNA transcripts served as the template for amplifying TCR beta CDR3 regions. Using the HTBI primer set, a first-round RT-PCR was run on the TCR CDR3. TCRdb reanalysed the multiplex PCR reads using MiXCR and keeps one entry per CDR3 protein. The data contain more than 500,000 distinct CDR3 sequences, roughly 14% of them singletons. The record originates from a study of T cells in Graves' hyperthyroidism and ophthalmopathy.

The V gene is TRBV28, the J gene TRBJ2-7, with TRBD1 matching over 9 bases. This clonotype originated in a woman aged 40 to 55 with Graves' ophthalmopathy. The sequenced sample consisted of blood. The DNA for the CDR3 is TGTGCCAGCAGTCCTTGGGGACAGGGTTCCCACGAGCAGTACTTC. Encoded protein: CASSPWGQGSHEQYF.